One sample yielded the 7 T cell receptor beta chains listed below, sequenced in a study of blood T cell repertoires in COVID-19. TCRdb's table, derived via immunoSEQ multiplex PCR, lists solely in-frame clones and lacks some. The data contain a few hundred thousand clones, about 90% of them singletons. Sequencing was done on a sample of peripheral blood. The source of these receptors is a woman aged 25-40 years with COVID-19, enrolled during active disease.

Remarks on this clone: The sample contains more than one DNA sequence encoding this CDR3. V usage is TRBV7-9 and J usage is TRBJ1-2; perhaps TRBD1 as D (6 bases). CDR1 and CDR2 from the germline V gene are SEHNR and FQNEAQ (reference sequence). The CDR3 extends over 12 amino acids. The germline V and J ends were trimmed by 5 bases and 8 bases, with 12 bases remaining between them. The CDR3 sequence is CASSLTGRGYTF. The CDR3, as DNA: TGTGCCAGCAGCCTTACAGGGCGCGGCTACACCTTC.

This chain connects TRBV27 to TRBJ2-1; possible D gene TRBD1, 5 bases. This CDR3 has 15 amino acids. Trimming removed 6 bases from V and 4 bases from J, with 16 bases in between. From germline, CDR1 is MNHEY and CDR2 SMNVEV (reference sequence). The CDR3, as DNA: TGTGCCAGCAGCCGAGAAAGGGGTGGGTACAATGAGCAGTTCTTC. Residues: CASSRERGGYNEQFF.

The CDR3 sequence is CASIQGSGVSGETQYF. The CDR3 nucleotides read TGTGCCAGCATCCAGGGATCGGGGGTATCGGGAGAGACCCAGTACTTC. This chain uses TRBV2 with TRBJ2-5, with a tentative D call TRBD2 (6 bases). Trimming took off 7 bases at V and 4 bases at J, with 22 bases between the two ends. Germline loops: CDR1 SNHLY, CDR2 FYNNEI. The CDR3 loop spans 16 amino acids.

In DNA form, the CDR3 reads TGTGCCAGCAGTCCCCTATTACAGGGCGGATTCTACGAGCAGTACTTC. Protein: CASSPLLQGGFYEQYF. This sequence joins TRBV6-2 or TRBV6-3 and TRBJ2-7; a weak D match, TRBD1 (6 bases). The CDR3 spans 16 residues. Germline values: CDR1 MNHEY, CDR2 SVGEGT. V was pared by 5 bases and J by 3 bases, with 20 bases between.

V usage is TRBV12-3 or TRBV12-4 and J usage is TRBJ1-2; D is uncertain. The ends were cut back, 5 bases at V and 6 bases at J, with 4 bases in the middle. The CDR3 has 10 amino acids. The CDR3 sequence: CASSADGYTF. The CDR3 nucleotides read TGTGCCAGCAGTGCAGATGGCTACACCTTC.

This chain uses TRBV5-4 with TRBJ1-4; 8 positions agree with TRBD1. This CDR3 contains 14 residues. Germline assignment: CDR1 SGHNT and CDR2 YYREEE (reference sequence). V trimming: 3 bases; J trimming: 8 bases; junction bases outside the gene matches: 6. CDR3 DNA sequence: TGTGCCAGCAGCTCGACAGGGGTGGTCGAAAAACTGTTTTTT. Translated, it gives CASSSTGVVEKLFF.

This clone was recorded once. One end of the junction is discordant with germline, which a read error may explain. The chain carries TRBV27 and TRBJ1-6; unclear D gene. The CDR3 runs to 13 residues. Germline V lookup: CDR1 MNHEY, CDR2 SMNVEV (reference sequence). This CDR3 is CAGSSTGNSPLHF. In DNA, the CDR3 is TGTGCCGGCAGTTCGACCGGGAATTCACCCCTCCACTTT.